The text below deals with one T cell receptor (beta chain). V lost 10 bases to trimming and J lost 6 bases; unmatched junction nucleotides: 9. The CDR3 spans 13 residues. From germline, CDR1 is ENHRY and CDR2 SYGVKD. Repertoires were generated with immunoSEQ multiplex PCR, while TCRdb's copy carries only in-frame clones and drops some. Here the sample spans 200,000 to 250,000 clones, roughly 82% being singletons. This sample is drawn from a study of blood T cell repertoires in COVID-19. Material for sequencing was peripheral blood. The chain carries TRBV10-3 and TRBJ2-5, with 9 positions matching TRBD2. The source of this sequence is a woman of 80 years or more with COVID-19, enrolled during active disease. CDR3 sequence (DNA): TGTGCCACCGATAGCGGGGGTGACAAGACCCAGTACTTC. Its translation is CATDSGGDKTQYF.